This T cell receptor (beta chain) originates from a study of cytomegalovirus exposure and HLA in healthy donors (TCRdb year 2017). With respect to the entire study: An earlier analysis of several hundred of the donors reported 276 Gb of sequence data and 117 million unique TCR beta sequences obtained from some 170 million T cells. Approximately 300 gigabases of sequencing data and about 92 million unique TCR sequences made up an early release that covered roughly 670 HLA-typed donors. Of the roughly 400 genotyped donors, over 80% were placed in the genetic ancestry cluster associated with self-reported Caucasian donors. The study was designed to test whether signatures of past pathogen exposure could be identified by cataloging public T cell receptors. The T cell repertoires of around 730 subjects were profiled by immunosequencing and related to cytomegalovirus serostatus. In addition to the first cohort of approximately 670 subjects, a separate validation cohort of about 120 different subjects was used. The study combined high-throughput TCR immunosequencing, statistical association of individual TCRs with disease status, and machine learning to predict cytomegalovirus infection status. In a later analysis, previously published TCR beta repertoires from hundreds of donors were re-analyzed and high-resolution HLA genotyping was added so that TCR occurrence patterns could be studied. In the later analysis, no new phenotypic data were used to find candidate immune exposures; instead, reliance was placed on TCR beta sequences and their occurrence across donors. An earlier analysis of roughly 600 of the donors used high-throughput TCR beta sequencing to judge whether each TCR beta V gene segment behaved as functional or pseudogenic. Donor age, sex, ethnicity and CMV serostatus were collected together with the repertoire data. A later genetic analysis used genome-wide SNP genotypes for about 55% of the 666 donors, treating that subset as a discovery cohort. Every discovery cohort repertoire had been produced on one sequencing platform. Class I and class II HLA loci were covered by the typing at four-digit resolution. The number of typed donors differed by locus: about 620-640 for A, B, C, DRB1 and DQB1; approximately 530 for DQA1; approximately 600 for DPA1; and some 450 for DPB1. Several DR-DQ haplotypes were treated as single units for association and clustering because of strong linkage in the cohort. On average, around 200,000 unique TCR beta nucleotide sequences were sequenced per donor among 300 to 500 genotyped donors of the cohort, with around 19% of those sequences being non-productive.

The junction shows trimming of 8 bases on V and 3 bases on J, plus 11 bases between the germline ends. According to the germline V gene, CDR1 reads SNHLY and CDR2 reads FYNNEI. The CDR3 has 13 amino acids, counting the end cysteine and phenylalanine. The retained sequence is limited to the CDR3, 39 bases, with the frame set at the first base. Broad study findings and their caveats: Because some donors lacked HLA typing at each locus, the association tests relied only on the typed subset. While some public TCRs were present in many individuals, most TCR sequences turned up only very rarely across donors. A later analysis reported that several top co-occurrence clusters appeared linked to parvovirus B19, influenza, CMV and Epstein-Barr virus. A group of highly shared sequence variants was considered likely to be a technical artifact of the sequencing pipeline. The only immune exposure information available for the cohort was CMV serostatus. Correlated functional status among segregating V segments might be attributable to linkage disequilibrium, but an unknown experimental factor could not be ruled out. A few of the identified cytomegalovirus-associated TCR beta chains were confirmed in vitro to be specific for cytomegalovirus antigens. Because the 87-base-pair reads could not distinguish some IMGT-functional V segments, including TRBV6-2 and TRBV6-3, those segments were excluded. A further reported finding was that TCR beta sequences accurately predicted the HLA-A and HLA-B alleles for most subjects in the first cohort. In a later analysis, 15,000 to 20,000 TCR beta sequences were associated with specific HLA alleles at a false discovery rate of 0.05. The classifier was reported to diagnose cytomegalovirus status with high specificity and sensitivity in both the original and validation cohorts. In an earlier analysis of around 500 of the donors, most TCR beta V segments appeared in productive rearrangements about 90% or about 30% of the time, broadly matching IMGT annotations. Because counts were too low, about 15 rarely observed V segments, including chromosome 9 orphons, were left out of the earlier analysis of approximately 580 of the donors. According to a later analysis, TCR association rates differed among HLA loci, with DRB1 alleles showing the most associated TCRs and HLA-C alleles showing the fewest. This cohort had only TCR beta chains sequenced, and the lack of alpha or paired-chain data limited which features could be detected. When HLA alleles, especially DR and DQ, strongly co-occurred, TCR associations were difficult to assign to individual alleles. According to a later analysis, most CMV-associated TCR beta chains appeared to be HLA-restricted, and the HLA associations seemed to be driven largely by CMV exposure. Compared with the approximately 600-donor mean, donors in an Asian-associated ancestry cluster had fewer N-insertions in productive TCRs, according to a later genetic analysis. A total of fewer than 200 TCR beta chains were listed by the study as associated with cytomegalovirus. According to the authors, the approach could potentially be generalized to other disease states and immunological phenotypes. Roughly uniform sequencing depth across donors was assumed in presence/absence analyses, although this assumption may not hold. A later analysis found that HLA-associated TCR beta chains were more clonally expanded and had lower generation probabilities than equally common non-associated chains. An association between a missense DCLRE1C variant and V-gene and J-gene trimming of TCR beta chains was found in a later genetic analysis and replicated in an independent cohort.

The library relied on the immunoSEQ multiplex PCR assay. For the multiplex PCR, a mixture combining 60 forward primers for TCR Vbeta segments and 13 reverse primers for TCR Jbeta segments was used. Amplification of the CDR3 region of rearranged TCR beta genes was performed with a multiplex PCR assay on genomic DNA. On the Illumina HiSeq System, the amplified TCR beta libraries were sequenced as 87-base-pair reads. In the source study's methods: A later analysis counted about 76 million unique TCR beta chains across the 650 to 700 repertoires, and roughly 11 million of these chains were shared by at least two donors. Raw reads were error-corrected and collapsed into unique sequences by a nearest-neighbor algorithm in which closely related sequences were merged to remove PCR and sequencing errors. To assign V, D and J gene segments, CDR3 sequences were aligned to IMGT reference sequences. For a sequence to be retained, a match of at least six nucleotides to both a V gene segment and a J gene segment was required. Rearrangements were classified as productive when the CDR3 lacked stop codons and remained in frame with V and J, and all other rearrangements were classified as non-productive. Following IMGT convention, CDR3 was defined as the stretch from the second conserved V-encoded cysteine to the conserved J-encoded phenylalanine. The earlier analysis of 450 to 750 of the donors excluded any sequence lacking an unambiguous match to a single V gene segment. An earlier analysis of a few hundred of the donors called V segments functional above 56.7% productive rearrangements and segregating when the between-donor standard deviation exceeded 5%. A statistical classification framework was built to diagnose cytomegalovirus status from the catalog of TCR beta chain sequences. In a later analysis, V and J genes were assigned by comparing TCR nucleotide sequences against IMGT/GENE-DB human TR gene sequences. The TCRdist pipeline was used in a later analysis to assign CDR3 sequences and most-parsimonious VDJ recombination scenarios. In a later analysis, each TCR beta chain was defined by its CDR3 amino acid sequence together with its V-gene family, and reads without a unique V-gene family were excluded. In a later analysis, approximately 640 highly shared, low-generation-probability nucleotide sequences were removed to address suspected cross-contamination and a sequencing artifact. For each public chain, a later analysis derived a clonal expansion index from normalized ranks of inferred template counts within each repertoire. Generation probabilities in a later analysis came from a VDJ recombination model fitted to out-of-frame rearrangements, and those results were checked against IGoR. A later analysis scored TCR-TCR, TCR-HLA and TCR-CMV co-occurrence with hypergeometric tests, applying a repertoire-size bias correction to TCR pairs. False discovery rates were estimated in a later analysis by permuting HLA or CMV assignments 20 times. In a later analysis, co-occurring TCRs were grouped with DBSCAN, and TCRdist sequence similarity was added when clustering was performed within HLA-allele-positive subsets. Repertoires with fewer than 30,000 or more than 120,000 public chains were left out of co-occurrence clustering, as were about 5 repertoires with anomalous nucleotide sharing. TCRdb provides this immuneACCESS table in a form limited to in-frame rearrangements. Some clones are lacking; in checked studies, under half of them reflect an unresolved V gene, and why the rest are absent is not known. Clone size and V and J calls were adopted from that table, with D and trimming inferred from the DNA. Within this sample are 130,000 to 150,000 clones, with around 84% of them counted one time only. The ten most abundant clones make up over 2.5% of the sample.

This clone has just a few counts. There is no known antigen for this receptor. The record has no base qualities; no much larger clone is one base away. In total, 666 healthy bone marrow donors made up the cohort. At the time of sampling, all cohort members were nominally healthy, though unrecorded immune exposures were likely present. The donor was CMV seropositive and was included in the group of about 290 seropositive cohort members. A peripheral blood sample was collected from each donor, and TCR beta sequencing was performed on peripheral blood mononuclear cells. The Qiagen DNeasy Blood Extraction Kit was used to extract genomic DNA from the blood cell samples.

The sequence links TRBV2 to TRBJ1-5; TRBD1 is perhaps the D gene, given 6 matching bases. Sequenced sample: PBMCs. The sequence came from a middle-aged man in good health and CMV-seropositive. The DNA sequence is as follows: TGTGCCAGCCGGGACAAGCTCAATCAGCCCCAGCATTTT. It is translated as CASRDKLNQPQHF. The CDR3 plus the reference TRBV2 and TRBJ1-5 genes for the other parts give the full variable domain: EPEVTQTPSHQVTQMGQEVILRCVPISNHLYFYWYRQILGQKVEFLVSFYNNEISEKSEIFDDQFSVERPDGSNFTLKIRSTKLEDSAMYFCASRDKLNQPQHFGDGTRLSIL.